This note documents a single T cell receptor (beta chain) sequence. CDR3 length: 14 amino acids. V was pared by 1 base and J by 5 bases, with 12 bases between. Germline V gene lookup returns CDR1 LGHNT and CDR2 FRNRAP. The sample originates from a study of blood T cell repertoires in COVID-19. Turning to the study itself: T cells, B-cell-depleted T cells, or PBMCs supplied cDNA or gDNA.

Libraries were prepared by immunoSEQ multiplex PCR; TCRdb keeps only in-frame clonotypes and omits some of them. The sample lists 56,000 or so clones, over 75% seen once, with 25% to 30% in the top ten. The specimen was peripheral blood. The sequence derives from a human donor in a cohort sampled during active COVID-19. This chain links TRBV12-5 with TRBJ2-7, with D possibly being TRBD1 (6 bases). CDR3 nucleotide sequence: TGTGCTAGTGGTTTGGGAACAGGGTGGCACGAGCAGTACTTC. Encoded protein: CASGLGTGWHEQYF.